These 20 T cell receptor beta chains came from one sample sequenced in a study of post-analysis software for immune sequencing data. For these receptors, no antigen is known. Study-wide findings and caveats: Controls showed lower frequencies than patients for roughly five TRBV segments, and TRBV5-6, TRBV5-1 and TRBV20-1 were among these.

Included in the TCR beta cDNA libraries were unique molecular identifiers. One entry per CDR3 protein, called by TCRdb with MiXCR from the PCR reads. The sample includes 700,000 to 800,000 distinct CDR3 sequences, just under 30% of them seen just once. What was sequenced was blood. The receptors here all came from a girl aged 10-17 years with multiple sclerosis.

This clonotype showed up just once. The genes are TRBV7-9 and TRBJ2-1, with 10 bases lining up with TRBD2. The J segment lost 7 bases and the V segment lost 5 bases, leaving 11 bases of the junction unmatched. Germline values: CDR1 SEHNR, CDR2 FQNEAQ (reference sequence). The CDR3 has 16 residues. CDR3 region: CASSPPVAGGINEQFF. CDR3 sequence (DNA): TGTGCCAGCAGCCCCCCGGTAGCGGGGGGTATAAATGAGCAGTTCTTC.

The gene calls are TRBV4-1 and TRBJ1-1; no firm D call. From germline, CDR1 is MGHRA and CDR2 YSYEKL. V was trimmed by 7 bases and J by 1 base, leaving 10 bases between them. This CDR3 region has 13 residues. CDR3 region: CASTLTRNTEAFF. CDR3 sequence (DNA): TGCGCCAGCACCCTAACCCGGAACACTGAAGCTTTCTTT.

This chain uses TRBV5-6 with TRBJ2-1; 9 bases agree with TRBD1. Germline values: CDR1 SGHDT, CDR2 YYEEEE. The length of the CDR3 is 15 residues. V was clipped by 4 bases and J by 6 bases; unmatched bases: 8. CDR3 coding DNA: TGTGCCAGCAGCGAGGTCGGGACAGGGACCAATGAGCAGTTCTTC. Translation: CASSEVGTGTNEQFF.

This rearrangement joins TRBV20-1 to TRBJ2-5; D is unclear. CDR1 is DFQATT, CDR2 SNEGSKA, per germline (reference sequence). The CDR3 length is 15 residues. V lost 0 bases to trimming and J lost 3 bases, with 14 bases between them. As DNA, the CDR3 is TGCAGTGCTAGAGATCTTTTATTCCAGGAAGAGACCCAGTACTTC. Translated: CSARDLLFQEETQYF.

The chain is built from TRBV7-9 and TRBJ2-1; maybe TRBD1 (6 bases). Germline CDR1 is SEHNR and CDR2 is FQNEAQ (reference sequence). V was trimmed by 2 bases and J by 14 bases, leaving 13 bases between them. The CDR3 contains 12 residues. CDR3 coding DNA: TGTGCCAGCAGCTTAACAGGGCAGGAGGAGTTCTTC. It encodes CASSLTGQEEFF.

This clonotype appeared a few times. The CDR3 here is CASSASLAVTSTDTQYF. CDR3 coding DNA: TGTGCCAGCAGCGCCTCCCTAGCGGTAACTAGCACAGATACGCAGTATTTT. This sequence joins TRBV7-9 and TRBJ2-3, with 7 bases fitting TRBD2. Germline V gene data show CDR1 as SEHNR and CDR2 as FQNEAQ (reference sequence). The junction had 11 bases not matched to a gene; V was cut back by 5 bases and J by 0 bases. This CDR3 contains 17 residues.

CDR3: CATSRDRETGELFF. The CDR3 region has the DNA TGTGCCACCAGCAGAGACAGGGAAACCGGGGAGCTGTTTTTT. The J gene is TRBJ2-2, the V gene TRBV15, with a tentative D call TRBD1 (5 bases). The CDR3 has 14 residues. CDR1 and CDR2 from the germline V gene are LNHNV and YYDKDF (reference sequence). V lost 0 bases and J 5 bases, leaving 7 bases between the germline ends.

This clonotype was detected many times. The CDR3 reads CASSRPGFSYNEQFF. The CDR3 region has the DNA TGTGCCAGTTCCCGACCGGGGTTCTCCTACAATGAGCAGTTCTTC. The rearrangement joins TRBV12-3 or TRBV12-4 to TRBJ2-1, with D tentatively TRBD2 (5 bases). Deletions cut 9 bases from V and 0 bases from J, with 15 bases between. CDR3 length: 15 amino acids.

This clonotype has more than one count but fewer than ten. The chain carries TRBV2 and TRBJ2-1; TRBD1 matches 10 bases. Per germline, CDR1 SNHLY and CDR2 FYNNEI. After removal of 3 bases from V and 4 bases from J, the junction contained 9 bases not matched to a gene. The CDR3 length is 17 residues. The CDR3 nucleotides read TGTGCCAGCAGTGATCATGGACCGGGACAGGGGTACAATGAGCAGTTCTTC. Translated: CASSDHGPGQGYNEQFF.

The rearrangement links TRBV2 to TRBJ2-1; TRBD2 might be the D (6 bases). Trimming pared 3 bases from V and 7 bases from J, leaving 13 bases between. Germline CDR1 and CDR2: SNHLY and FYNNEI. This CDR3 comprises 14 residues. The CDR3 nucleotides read TGTGCCAGCAGTGAGTTTTCGGGGGTAAATGAGCAGTTCTTC. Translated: CASSEFSGVNEQFF.

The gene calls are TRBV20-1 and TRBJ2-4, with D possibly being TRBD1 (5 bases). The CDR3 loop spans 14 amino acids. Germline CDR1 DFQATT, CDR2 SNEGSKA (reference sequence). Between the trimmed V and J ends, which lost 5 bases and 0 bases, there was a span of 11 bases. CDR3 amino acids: CSAWYRRAKNIQYF. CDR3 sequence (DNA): TGCAGTGCTTGGTACAGGCGAGCCAAAAACATTCAGTACTTC.

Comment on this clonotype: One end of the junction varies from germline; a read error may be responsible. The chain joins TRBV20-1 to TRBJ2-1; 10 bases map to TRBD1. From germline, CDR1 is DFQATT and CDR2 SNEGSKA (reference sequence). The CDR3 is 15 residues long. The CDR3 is CSVSRDRGAYNKQFF. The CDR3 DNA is TGCAGTGTCAGCCGGGACAGGGGTGCCTACAATAAGCAGTTCTTC.

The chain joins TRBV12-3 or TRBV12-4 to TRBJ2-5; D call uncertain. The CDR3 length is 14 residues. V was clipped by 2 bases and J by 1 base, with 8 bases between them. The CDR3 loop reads CASSLWQSQETQYF. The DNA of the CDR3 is TGTGCCAGCAGTTTATGGCAGAGCCAAGAGACCCAGTACTTC.

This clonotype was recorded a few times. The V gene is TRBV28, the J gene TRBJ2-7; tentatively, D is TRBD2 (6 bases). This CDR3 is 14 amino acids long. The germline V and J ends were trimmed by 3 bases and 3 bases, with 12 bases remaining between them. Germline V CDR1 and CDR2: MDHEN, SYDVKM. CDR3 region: CASSFGGTNYEQYF. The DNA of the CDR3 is TGTGCCAGCAGTTTCGGCGGGACGAACTACGAGCAGTACTTC. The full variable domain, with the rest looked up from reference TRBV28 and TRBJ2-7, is DVKVTQSSRYLVKRTGEKVFLECVQDMDHENMFWYRQDPGLGLRLIYFSYDVKMKEKGDIPEGYSVSREKKERFSLILESASTNQTSMYLCASSFGGTNYEQYFGPGTRLTVT.

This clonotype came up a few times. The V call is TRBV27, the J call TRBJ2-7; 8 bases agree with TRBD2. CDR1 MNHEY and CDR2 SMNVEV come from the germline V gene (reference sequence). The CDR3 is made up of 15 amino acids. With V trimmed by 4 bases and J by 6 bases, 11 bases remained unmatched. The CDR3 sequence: CASSWAGGQTLEQYF. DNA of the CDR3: TGTGCCAGCAGTTGGGCGGGGGGCCAGACCCTCGAGCAGTACTTC.

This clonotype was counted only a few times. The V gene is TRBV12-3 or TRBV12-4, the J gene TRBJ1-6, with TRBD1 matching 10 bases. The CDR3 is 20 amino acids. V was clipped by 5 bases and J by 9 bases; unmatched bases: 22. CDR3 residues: CASSPPSGDRGPYAPSPLHF. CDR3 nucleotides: TGTGCCAGCAGTCCGCCGAGTGGGGACAGGGGTCCCTATGCCCCTTCACCCCTCCACTTT.

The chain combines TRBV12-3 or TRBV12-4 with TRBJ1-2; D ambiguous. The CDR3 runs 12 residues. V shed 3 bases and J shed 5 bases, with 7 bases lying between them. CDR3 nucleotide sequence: TGTGCCAGCAGTTTTCAGGTGTATGGCTACACCTTC. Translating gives CASSFQVYGYTF.

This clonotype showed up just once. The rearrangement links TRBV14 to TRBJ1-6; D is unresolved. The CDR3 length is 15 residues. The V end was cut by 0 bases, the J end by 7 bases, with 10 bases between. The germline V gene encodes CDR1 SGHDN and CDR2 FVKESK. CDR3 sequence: CASSQDWRTNSPLHF. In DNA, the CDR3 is TGTGCCAGCAGCCAAGATTGGAGAACCAATTCACCCCTCCACTTT.

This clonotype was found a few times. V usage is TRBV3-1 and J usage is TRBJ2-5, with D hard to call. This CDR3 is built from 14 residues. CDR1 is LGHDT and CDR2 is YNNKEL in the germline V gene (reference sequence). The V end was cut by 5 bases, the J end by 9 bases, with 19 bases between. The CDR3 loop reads CASSTRTSLSAQYF. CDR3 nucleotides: TGTGCCAGCAGCACCCGGACCTCACTTTCGGCCCAGTACTTC.

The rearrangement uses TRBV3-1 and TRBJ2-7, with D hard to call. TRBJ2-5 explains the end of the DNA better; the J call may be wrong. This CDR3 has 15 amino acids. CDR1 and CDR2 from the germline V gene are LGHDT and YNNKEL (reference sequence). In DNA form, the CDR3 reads TGTGCCAGCAGCCAGGCGTCTTTGGGTTGGGAGACCCAGTACTTC. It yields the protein CASSQASLGWETQYF.